A single sample is the source of the 18 T cell receptor beta chains below, sequenced in a study of control samples from healthy donors and cancer patients. Sequencing used immunoSEQ multiplex PCR; TCRdb keeps in-frame clones, though not all of them. This table has 60,000 to 75,000 clones, roughly nine tenths appearing once. Sequencing used PBMCs. The source is a man in his 60s with colorectal cancer.

V and J are TRBV6-5 and TRBJ2-2; D call uncertain. The CDR3 is made up of 14 amino acids. With 5 bases removed from V and 1 base from J, the gap between germline ends came to 8 bases. CDR1 and CDR2 (germline): MNHEY, SVGAGI. This chain's CDR3 is CASSIAQNTGELFF. Written as DNA, the CDR3 is TGTGCCAGCAGTATTGCCCAGAACACCGGGGAGCTGTTTTTT.

The chain links TRBV7-9 to TRBJ1-2, with 11 bases that match TRBD1. The CDR3 is made up of 17 amino acids. Germline-derived CDR1 and CDR2 are SEHNR and FQNEAQ (reference sequence). V lost 5 bases to trimming and J lost 2 bases; unmatched junction nucleotides: 10. CDR3 in DNA: TGTGCCAGCAGCCCACTTTATGGACAGGGGGCGAACTATGGCTACACCTTC. Residues: CASSPLYGQGANYGYTF.

This clone occurred once. The rearrangement joins TRBV6-5 to TRBJ1-3, with D perhaps TRBD1 (5 bases). From germline, CDR1 is MNHEY and CDR2 SVGAGI. V lost 6 bases, J lost 4 bases, and 16 bases lay in between. There are 15 residues in the CDR3. CDR3 sequence reads: CASRDPGTAGNTIYF. CDR3 nucleotide sequence: TGTGCCAGCAGGGACCCCGGGACGGCAGGAAACACCATATATTTT.

The V and J genes are TRBV19 and TRBJ1-2; 8 nucleotides match TRBD1. The length of the CDR3 is 12 residues. J was trimmed by 6 bases and V by 6 bases; bases with no gene match: 3. Germline lookup yields CDR1 LNHDA and CDR2 SQIVND (reference sequence). The CDR3 sequence: CASRTGEDGYTF. The CDR3 coding sequence is TGTGCCAGTAGGACAGGGGAGGATGGCTACACCTTC. Supplemented by reference TRBV19 and TRBJ1-2, the full variable domain reads DGGITQSPKYLFRKEGQNVTLSCEQNLNHDAMYWYRQDPGQGLRLIYYSQIVNDFQKGDIAEGYSVSREKKESFPLTVTSAQKNPTAFYLCASRTGEDGYTFGSGTRLTVV.

This clone appeared a single time. Other DNA sequences in the same sample also yield this CDR3. The V gene is TRBV12-3 or TRBV12-4, the J gene TRBJ1-1, with TRBD1 identical over 7 bases. The V segment lost 9 bases and the J segment 3 bases; nucleotides outside the gene matches: 7. The CDR3 spans 13 residues. CDR3 region: CASRDREDTEAFF. The CDR3 DNA reads as TGTGCCAGTCGAGACAGGGAGGACACTGAAGCTTTCTTT.

J is TRBJ1-5 and V is TRBV19; the D is unclear. V lost 6 bases and J 2 bases, leaving 14 bases between the germline ends. Per germline, CDR1 LNHDA and CDR2 SQIVND (reference sequence). The CDR3 runs to 15 residues. CDR3 in DNA: TGTGCCAGTAGCCAAGAGGGTTTCGGCAATCAGCCCCAGCATTTT. It yields the protein CASSQEGFGNQPQHF.

This chain links TRBV29-1 with TRBJ1-3, with a possible D match to TRBD1 (6 bases). V shed 4 bases and J shed 0 bases, with 10 bases lying between them. The germline V gene encodes CDR1 SQVTM and CDR2 ANQGSEA. This CDR3 is 14 amino acids long. The CDR3 spells CSVGDTHSGNTIYF. Here the CDR3 DNA reads TGCAGCGTTGGGGACACCCACTCTGGAAACACCATATATTTT.

This clone was counted once. CDR3: CASSRGRGLETQYF. The CDR3 DNA reads TGTGCCAGCAGCAGGGGCAGGGGGTTAGAGACCCAGTACTTC. The chain employs TRBV7-8 and TRBJ2-5; 7 positions agree with TRBD1. Germline CDR1 and CDR2: SGHVS and FQNEAQ. The CDR3 has 14 residues. With V trimmed by 5 bases and J by 4 bases, 7 bases remained unmatched.

The chain combines TRBV7-9 with TRBJ1-3, with D perhaps TRBD1 (6 bases). V lost 5 bases and J 4 bases, leaving 24 bases between the germline ends. The CDR3 sequence is 18 residues long. Per germline, CDR1 SEHNR and CDR2 FQNEAQ (reference sequence). The CDR3 DNA reads TGTGCCAGCAGCCCGGCCCTGACAGGCAGGGGCTCGGGAAACACCATATATTTT. Translation: CASSPALTGRGSGNTIYF.

CDR3 residues: CASSSQGSPGETQYF. The CDR3 DNA follows: TGTGCCAGCAGCTCACAGGGCTCCCCGGGAGAGACCCAGTACTTC. The chain carries TRBV7-2 and TRBJ2-5, with D perhaps matching TRBD1 (6 bases). The CDR3 runs to 15 residues. CDR1 is SGHTA, CDR2 FQGNSA, per germline. Trimming removed 4 bases from V and 4 bases from J, with 16 bases in between.

The rearrangement uses TRBV21-1 and TRBJ1-5; no DNA check was done on the table's D call, TRBD1. TRBV21-1 is annotated as a pseudogene. The CDR3 runs 17 residues. The CDR3 loop is CASSKKRGTGENQPQHF. In DNA, the CDR3 is TGTGCCAGCAGCAAAAAAAGGGGGACAGGGGAGAATCAGCCCCAGCATTTT.

This clone has a handful of counts. The chain is built from TRBV27 and TRBJ1-2, with D tentatively TRBD1 (6 bases). Germline values: CDR1 MNHEY, CDR2 SMNVEV (reference sequence). The ends were cut back, 5 bases at V and 4 bases at J, with 20 bases in the middle. The CDR3 runs to 16 residues. CDR3 in DNA: TGTGCCAGCAGTCAATCGGGGGGGGCGGATGGCTATGGCTACACCTTC. It specifies CASSQSGGADGYGYTF.

CDR3 sequence (DNA): TGTGCCAGCAGCCAGATTAGGACTTACCTAGAGACCCAGTACTTC. This codes for CASSQIRTYLETQYF. The V gene is TRBV7-9, the J gene TRBJ2-5; maybe TRBD2 (5 bases). Germline V gene lookup returns CDR1 SEHNR and CDR2 FQNEAQ (reference sequence). Trimming shortened V by 5 bases and J by 4 bases, and 17 bases separated the two germline ends. This CDR3 comprises 15 residues.

V usage is TRBV6-5 and J usage is TRBJ1-2; D is ambiguous. V lost 4 bases, J lost 7 bases, and 13 bases lay in between. Germline V lookup: CDR1 MNHEY, CDR2 SVGAGI. The CDR3 sequence is 13 residues long. This CDR3 reads CASSLGGFGGYTF. DNA for the CDR3: TGTGCCAGCAGTTTAGGAGGGTTTGGTGGCTACACCTTC.

V usage is TRBV5-5 and J usage is TRBJ2-7, with a tentative D call TRBD1 (6 bases). Per the germline V gene, CDR1 is SGHKS and CDR2 is YYEKEE (reference sequence). The ends were cut back, 4 bases at V and 2 bases at J, with 19 bases in the middle. The CDR3 totals 16 residues. The CDR3 DNA reads as TGTGCCAGCAGCCCACTACAGGGCCCCGGGGCCTACGAGCAGTACTTC. Residues: CASSPLQGPGAYEQYF.

This clone was picked up one time. The rearrangement joins TRBV3-1 (or the pseudogene TRBV3-2) to TRBJ2-5; D call uncertain. CDR1 is LGHDT and CDR2 is YNNKEL in the germline V gene (reference sequence). V lost 4 bases, J lost 9 bases, and 12 bases lay in between. The CDR3 is 12 amino acids. CDR3 bases: TGTGCCAGCAGCCTTACCGCGGTGGCCCAGTACTTC. This sequence encodes CASSLTAVAQYF.

The genes are TRBV5-4 and TRBJ1-2; D unclear. The V end was cut by 2 bases, the J end by 4 bases, with 9 bases between. Germline assignment: CDR1 SGHNT and CDR2 YYREEE (reference sequence). The CDR3 is 13 amino acids. The CDR3 spells CASSFGQIYGYTF. CDR3 nucleotides: TGTGCCAGCAGCTTTGGGCAGATCTATGGCTACACCTTC.

The chain has TRBV19 and TRBJ1-2; 11 bases align to TRBD1. The CDR3 runs to 15 residues. The V gene end was trimmed by 4 bases and the J gene end by 4 bases; junction bases not matched to a gene: 5. Germline-derived CDR1 and CDR2 are LNHDA and SQIVND (reference sequence). CDR3 amino acids: CASSTRTGGFYGYTF. CDR3 in DNA: TGTGCCAGTAGTACCAGGACAGGGGGCTTCTATGGCTACACCTTC.